This T cell receptor (beta chain) was obtained from a study of radiation and T cells in renal cell carcinoma. Notes on this clone: Its target is not known.

General study results and limits: Without pretreatment biopsies, baseline tumor clonotype presence was undetermined. Top tumor clonotypes rose in blood 2 weeks post-radiation, then contracted.

The protocol was immunoSEQ multiplex PCR, while the TCRdb copy is restricted to in-frame clones and leaves out a portion. The sample includes 100,000 to 150,000 clones, about four fifths of them seen just once. Time point denoted: baseline pretreatment blood. Regarding treatment: 15 Gy SBRT to primary tumor, nephrectomy 4 weeks later. The ends lost 4 bases at V and 2 bases at J; junction bases unmatched: 6. CDR3 length: 16 amino acids. Germline values: CDR1 SGHKS, CDR2 YYEKEE (reference sequence). This chain joins TRBV5-5 and TRBJ1-2; 12 positions agree with TRBD1. This clonotype was obtained from a woman in her sixties with renal cell carcinoma. The source material was blood, sampled from a patient whose treatment included radiotherapy and nephrectomy. The DNA for the CDR3 is TGTGCCAGCAGCCTCTCGGGACAGGGGGCGAACTATGGCTACACCTTC. It is translated as CASSLSGQGANYGYTF.